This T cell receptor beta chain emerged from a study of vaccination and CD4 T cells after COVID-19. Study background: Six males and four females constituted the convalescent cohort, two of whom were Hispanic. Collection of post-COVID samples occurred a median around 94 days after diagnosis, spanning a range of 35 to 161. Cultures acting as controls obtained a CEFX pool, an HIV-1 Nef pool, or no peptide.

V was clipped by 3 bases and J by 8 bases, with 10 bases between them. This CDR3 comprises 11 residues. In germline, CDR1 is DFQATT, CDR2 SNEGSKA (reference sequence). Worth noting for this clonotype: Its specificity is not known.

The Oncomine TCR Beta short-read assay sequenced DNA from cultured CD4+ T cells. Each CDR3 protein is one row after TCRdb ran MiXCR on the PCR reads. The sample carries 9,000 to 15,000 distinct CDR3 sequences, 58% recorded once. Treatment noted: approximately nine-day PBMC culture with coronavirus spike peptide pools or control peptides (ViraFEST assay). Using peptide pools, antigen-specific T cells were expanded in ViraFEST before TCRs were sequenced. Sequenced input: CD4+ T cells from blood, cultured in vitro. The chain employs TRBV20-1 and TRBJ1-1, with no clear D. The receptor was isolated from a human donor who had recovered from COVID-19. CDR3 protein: CSASQGGEAFF. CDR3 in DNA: TGCAGTGCTAGTCAAGGTGGGGAAGCTTTCTTT.